This T cell receptor (beta chain) was recorded in a study of a mutant IDH1 vaccine in newly diagnosed glioma. The time point denotes: week 23, last vaccination. What each vaccine dose contained was 300 ug of mutant IDH1 20-mer peptide, accompanied by topical imiquimod. Regarding this clone: As yet, its antigen is unknown.

Produced via immunoSEQ multiplex PCR; TCRdb's table is partial and in-frame only. The sample lists tens of thousands of clones; more than 80% were seen once. The sequence was collected from a woman between 45 and 65 years old with glioma. Material: PBMCs, obtained from a glioma patient whose treatment included an IDH1 peptide vaccine.

The CDR3 DNA follows: TGCAGTGCTACTGACAGCTCTATGCAGTACTTC. Protein sequence: CSATDSSMQYF. This chain joins TRBV20-1 and TRBJ2-7; tentative D call: TRBD1 (5 bases). Germline lookup yields CDR1 DFQATT and CDR2 SNEGSKA (reference sequence). This CDR3 is built from 11 residues. V lost 4 bases and J lost 9, with 13 bases in between.